Sequencing of this T cell receptor (beta chain) was carried out in a study of molecular identifiers for immune sequencing clone quantification (dated by TCRdb to between 2018 and 2020). In terms of the full investigation: For a replicate experiment, the RNA from either approximately 20,000 or 100,000 naive CD8 T cells was divided into five aliquots, and four of those aliquots went on to sequencing. CD8 T cells were used in a methods study to benchmark molecular-identifier clustering-based TCR repertoire sequencing (MIDCIRS) and TCR RNA copy counting.

Libraries were built with PCR. Sequencing was carried out with a NextSeq 500. Bulk TCR libraries were prepared as previously described, using TCR primers listed in Table S5. Total RNA was purified with the Qiagen AllPrep DNA/RNA kit. Before any analysis, reads coming from multiple sequencing runs of the same library were combined into one pool. In the original analysis: Reads were retained only if an exact TCR constant sequence was present, and the retained reads were trimmed to 150 nt and grouped according to their 12-nt molecular barcodes. Within each barcode group, reads were sub-clustered at a 15% Levenshtein threshold, and quality-weighted consensus sequences were built per RNA molecule. Non-functional sequences were removed, as were lower-count sequences one edit away from another. On the basis of fitting two negative binomial distributions, barcode sub-clusters with fewer than 20% of the maximum read count were discarded. TCRdb reprocessing: public reads trimmed at Q25 with fastp, clones called with MiXCR, in-frame beta chains kept. Each CDR3 protein appears once, grouped with its most common genes and DNA. TCRdb, rather than the study authors, made the V and J calls. Recorded for this sample are approximately 500,000 distinct CDR3 sequences; roughly 25% of them occurred a single time. The ten largest clonotypes hold 0.76% of the sample.

In this sample, this clonotype turned up many times. The antigen this receptor binds is unknown. Base-call qualities are not available, and no considerably larger clone is one nucleotide away. Libraries of naive CD8 T cells were generated from roughly 21,000 to 960,000 sorted cells, with 10%, 30% or 50% of the purified RNA used. On a BD FACSAria II, naive CD8 T cells were FACS-sorted as CD8+CD4-CCR7+CD45RA+ and collected into RLT Plus buffer. To test detection sensitivity, Jurkat RNA equivalent to about eleven TCR copies was spiked into samples of roughly 17,000-1,000,000 naive CD8 T cells. Enrichment of CD8 T cells was performed with RosetteSep CD8+ T Cell Enrichment Cocktail and Ficoll-Paque, after which ACK red cell lysis was carried out. On the study overall, not on this receptor specifically: When barcode sub-clustering was not used, chimeric consensus sequences inflated TCR diversity, with chimeras reaching as high as 47%. Highly expanded clone sizes could be underestimated because identical TCR molecules may share a barcode. Clones above 20 RNA copies held over 97% of molecules in CMV-specific effector cells but under 1% in naive cells. Spiked-in Jurkat TCR RNA equivalent to a single cell was reported to be detectable even among approximately 1 million naive CD8 T cells. Modeling gave 3 to 3.5 recovered TCR RNA copies per cell versus around 9.9 by digital PCR, implying around 33% capture efficiency. The naive libraries included spiked-in Jurkat TCR RNA (10 copies' worth), and this Jurkat TCR RNA is not part of the donor repertoire.

The CDR3 numbers 16 residues from cysteine through phenylalanine. The read is trimmed to its CDR3 DNA, 48 bases read in frame from base 1. After removal of 5 bases from V and 5 bases from J, the junction retains 12 bases not matched to a gene. The germline V gene (reference sequence) yields SEHNR for CDR1 and FQNEAQ for CDR2. This receptor was obtained from a human donor in good health. Some libraries in this study had Jurkat cell RNA spiked in. Sequenced sample: naive CD8+ T cells from blood, with Jurkat cell RNA spiked in. The sample's cell subset or site, from its label and the paper: FACS-sorted CD8+CD4-CCR7+CD45RA+ naive T cells. This chain is built from TRBV7-9 and TRBJ2-7, and TRBD1 matches 10 of the central bases. The CDR3 protein sequence reads: CASSRIRDRGFDEQYF. Here is the DNA: TGTGCCAGCAGCCGAATCCGGGACAGGGGATTCGACGAGCAGTACTTC.